The clone carrying this T cell receptor beta chain was observed at least ten times. No antigen is known for it. Using RNA transcripts as the source, TCR beta CDR3 regions were amplified. Carried out on the TCR CDR3, a first-round RT-PCR used the HTBI primer set. MiXCR was run by TCRdb on the multiplex PCR reads, yielding one entry per CDR3 protein. The sample lists about 400,000 distinct CDR3 sequences; more than 13% were seen once. With a duration under 2 months, the hyperthyroidism was newly diagnosed in patients aged 18 to 65. Each 10 ml fresh peripheral blood draw supplied the PBMCs. Trimming removed 3 bases from V and 3 bases from J, with 15 bases in between. Germline loops: CDR1 MRHNA, CDR2 SNTAGT. The CDR3 has 15 amino acids. The data stem from a study of T cells in Graves' hyperthyroidism and ophthalmopathy. General study points: Blood shared most expanded thyroid clonotypes above 0.001. The model's output predicted ophthalmopathy at a median of roughly seven months prior to onset.

The V call is TRBV6-4, the J call TRBJ2-7; D is unresolved. This receptor was taken from a woman in her 30s with Graves' hyperthyroidism. Sequenced material: blood. In nucleotides, the CDR3 is TGTGCCAGCAGTGATCACAGCCGCTTGGACTACGAGCAGTACTTC. It is translated as CASSDHSRLDYEQYF.